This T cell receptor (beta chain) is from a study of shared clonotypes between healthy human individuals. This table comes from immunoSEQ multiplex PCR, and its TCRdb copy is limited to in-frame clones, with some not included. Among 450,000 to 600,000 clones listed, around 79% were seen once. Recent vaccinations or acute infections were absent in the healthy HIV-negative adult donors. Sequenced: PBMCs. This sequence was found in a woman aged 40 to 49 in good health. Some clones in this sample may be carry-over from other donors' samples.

For the CDR3, the DNA is TGTGCCAGCAGCTTACCGGGACTACCCAATGAGCAGTTCTTC. Translation gives CASSLPGLPNEQFF. The rearrangement joins TRBV7-2 to TRBJ2-1, with 7 bases that match TRBD2. CDR3 length equals 14 residues. Per germline, CDR1 SGHTA and CDR2 FQGNSA. After removal of 2 bases from V and 6 bases from J, the junction contained 4 bases not matched to a gene.